This T cell receptor beta chain derives from a study of T-cell reconstitution after alpha-beta-depleted transplantation in children. Unique molecular identifiers were used to barcode this TCRbeta library. TCRdb reprocessed the PCR reads via MiXCR and lists one record per CDR3 protein. Here the sample spans roughly 500,000 distinct CDR3 sequences, approximately 12% being singletons. The sequenced sample was PBMCs from the stem cell graft donor, obtained from the stem cell graft. This sequence originates from a human donor who donated a stem cell graft to a child with combined immunodeficiency.

The CDR3 reads CASSLGTGHVDEQYF. CDR3 nucleotides: TGTGCCAGCAGTTTAGGAACAGGGCACGTCGACGAGCAGTACTTC. This chain links TRBV12-3 or TRBV12-4 with TRBJ2-7; a weak D match, TRBD1 (6 bases). The CDR3 has 15 residues. V lost 1 base, J lost 5 bases, and 15 bases lay in between.